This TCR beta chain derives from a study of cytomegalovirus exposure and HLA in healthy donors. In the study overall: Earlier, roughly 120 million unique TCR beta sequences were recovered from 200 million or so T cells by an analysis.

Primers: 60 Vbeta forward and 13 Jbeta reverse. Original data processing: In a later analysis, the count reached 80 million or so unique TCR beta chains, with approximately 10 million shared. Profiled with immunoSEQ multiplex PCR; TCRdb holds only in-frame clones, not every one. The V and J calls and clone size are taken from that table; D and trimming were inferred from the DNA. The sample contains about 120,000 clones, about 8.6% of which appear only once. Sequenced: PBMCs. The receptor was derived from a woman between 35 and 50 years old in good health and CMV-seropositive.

The CDR3 region is CSAAVENQPQHF. The DNA for the CDR3 is TGCAGCGCCGCGGTAGAGAATCAGCCCCAGCATTTT. The chain carries TRBV29-1 and TRBJ1-5, with D unresolved. Germline V gene data show CDR1 as SQVTM and CDR2 as ANQGSEA. This CDR3 comprises 12 residues. Trimming removed 7 bases from V and 4 bases from J, with 11 bases in between.